This T cell receptor beta chain was identified during a study of PD-L1 blockade in urothelial cancer. Study summary: Blood drawn 3 weeks (second dose) and 6 weeks after treatment start was analyzed.

As concerns this clone: The antigen is unknown.

Measured with immunoSEQ multiplex PCR; TCRdb has only the in-frame clones, and not every one. The profile shows approximately 48,000 clones, 86% of them singletons. Study-wide results and caveats: Better survival was predicted by below-median pretreatment blood TCR clonality.

V was pared by 9 bases and J by 0 bases, with 12 bases of the junction left unmatched. Germline assignment: CDR1 LNHDA and CDR2 SQIVND (reference sequence). This CDR3 is built from 17 residues. Source: PBMCs, taken around atezolizumab (anti-PD-L1) treatment. V usage is TRBV19 and J usage is TRBJ2-1, with 9 bases fitting TRBD1. The TCR comes from a man aged 55-75 years with urothelial cancer. The CDR3 sequence: CASSPGQGRPSYNEQFF. CDR3 nucleotide sequence: TGTGCCAGCAGCCCGGGACAGGGCCGTCCCTCCTACAATGAGCAGTTCTTC.